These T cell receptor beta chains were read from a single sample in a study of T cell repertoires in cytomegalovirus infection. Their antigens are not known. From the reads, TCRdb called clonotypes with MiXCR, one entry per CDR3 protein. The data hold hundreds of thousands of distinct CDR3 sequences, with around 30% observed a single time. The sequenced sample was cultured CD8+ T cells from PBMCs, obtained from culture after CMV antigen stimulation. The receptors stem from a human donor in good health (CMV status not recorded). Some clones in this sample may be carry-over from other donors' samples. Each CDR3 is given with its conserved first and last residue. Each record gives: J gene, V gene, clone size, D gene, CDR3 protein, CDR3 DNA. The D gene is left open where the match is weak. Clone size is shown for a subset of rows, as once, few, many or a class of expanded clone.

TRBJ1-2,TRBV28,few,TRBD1,CASSARTGGANGYTF,TGTGCCAGCAGTGCAAGGACAGGGGGCGCGAATGGCTACACCTTC
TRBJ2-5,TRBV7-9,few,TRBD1,CATSGQGKETQYF,TGTGCCACCTCAGGACAGGGAAAAGAGACCCAGTACTTC
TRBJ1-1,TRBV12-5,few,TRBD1,CASGLVQGEAFF,TGTGCTAGTGGTTTGGTACAGGGGGAAGCTTTCTTT
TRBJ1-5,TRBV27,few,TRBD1,CASSRKDRVDQPQHF,TGTGCCAGCAGTCGAAAAGACAGGGTGGACCAGCCCCAGCATTTT
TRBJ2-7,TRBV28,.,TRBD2,CASSPPAGGPPEQYF,TGTGCCAGCAGTCCCCCTGCGGGGGGGCCCCCCGAGCAGTACTTC
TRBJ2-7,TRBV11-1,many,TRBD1,CASSSPGGEQYF,TGTGCCAGCAGTTCTCCAGGGGGCGAGCAGTACTTC
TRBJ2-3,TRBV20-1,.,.,CSARERGEHKKQYF,TGCAGTGCGAGAGAAAGGGGAGAGCACAAGAAGCAGTATTTT
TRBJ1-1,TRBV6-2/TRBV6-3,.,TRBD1,CASSYGGGWTEAFF,TGTGCCAGCAGTTACGGAGGGGGCTGGACTGAAGCTTTCTTT
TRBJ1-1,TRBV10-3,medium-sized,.,CAISESTYSSTEAFF,TGTGCCATCAGTGAGTCCACTTACAGCTCCACTGAAGCTTTCTTT
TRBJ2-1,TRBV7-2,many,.,CASSRLVGSNEQFF,TGTGCCAGCAGCAGACTAGTGGGTAGCAATGAGCAGTTCTTC
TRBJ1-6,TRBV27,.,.,CASTGHLDSPLHF,TGTGCCAGCACTGGACACCTTGATTCACCCCTCCACTTT
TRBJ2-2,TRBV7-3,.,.,CASSYTGANTGELFF,TGTGCCAGCAGCTACACGGGGGCGAACACCGGGGAGCTGTTTTTT
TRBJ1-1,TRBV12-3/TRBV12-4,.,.,CASSLSPEGTEAFF,TGTGCCAGCAGTTTATCCCCCGAGGGGACTGAAGCTTTCTTT
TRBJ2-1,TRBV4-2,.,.,CASSPGVGGPEQFF,TGTGCCAGCAGCCCTGGGGTGGGGGGGCCAGAGCAGTTCTTC
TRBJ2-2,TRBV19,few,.,CASSMTGHTGELFF,TGTGCCAGTAGTATGACAGGCCACACCGGGGAGCTGTTTTTT
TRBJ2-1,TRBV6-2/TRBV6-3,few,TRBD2,CASSYLQAGGPGNEQFF,TGTGCCAGCAGTTACTTGCAAGCGGGGGGGCCAGGGAATGAGCAGTTCTTC
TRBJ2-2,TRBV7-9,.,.,CASSYRGGSTGELFF,TGTGCCAGCAGCTACAGGGGAGGGAGCACCGGGGAGCTGTTTTTT
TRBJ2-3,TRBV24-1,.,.,CATSDRAYTDTQYF,TGTGCCACCAGTGACAGGGCTTACACAGATACGCAGTATTTT
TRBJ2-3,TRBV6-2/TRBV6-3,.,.,CASRSGILSQTTSTDTQYF,TGTGCCAGCAGATCCGGGATACTCAGCCAAACAACTAGCACAGATACGCAGTATTTT
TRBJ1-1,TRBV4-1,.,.,CASSQWVGYEAFF,TGCGCCAGCAGCCAGTGGGTGGGATATGAAGCTTTCTTT
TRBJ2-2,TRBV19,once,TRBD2,CASSAGGLAGGLTGELFF,TGTGCCAGTAGTGCGGGGGGGCTAGCGGGGGGGCTTACCGGGGAGCTGTTTTTT
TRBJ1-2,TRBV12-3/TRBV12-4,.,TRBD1,CASSSLLNRGEGYTF,TGTGCCAGCAGCTCCCTCCTAAACAGGGGGGAAGGCTACACCTTC
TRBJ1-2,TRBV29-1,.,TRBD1,CSAETGTDYGYTF,TGCAGCGCAGAAACCGGGACAGACTATGGCTACACCTTC
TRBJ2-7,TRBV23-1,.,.,CASSPKRINQRTSYEQYF,TGCGCCAGCAGTCCTAAACGCATTAATCAACGGACCTCCTACGAGCAGTACTTC
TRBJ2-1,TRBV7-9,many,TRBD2,CASSYTSGGPNEQFF,TGTGCCAGCAGCTACACTAGCGGGGGGCCCAATGAGCAGTTCTTC
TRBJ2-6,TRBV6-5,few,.,CASSHVAETGANVLTF,TGTGCCAGCAGTCATGTGGCCGAGACCGGGGCCAACGTCCTGACTTTC
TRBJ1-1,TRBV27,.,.,CASSFGHEAFF,TGTGCCAGCAGTTTTGGTCACGAGGCTTTCTTT
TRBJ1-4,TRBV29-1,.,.,CSVIGSGEKLFF,TGCAGCGTTATAGGGTCAGGAGAAAAACTGTTTTTT
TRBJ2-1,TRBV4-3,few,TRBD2,CASSQEVGEGWNEQFF,TGCGCCAGCAGCCAAGAGGTGGGGGAGGGCTGGAATGAGCAGTTCTTC
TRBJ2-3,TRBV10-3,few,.,CAIKELRTDTQYF,TGTGCCATCAAGGAACTCCGCACAGATACGCAGTATTTT
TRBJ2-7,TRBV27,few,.,CASSFKRSDEQYF,TGTGCCAGCAGTTTCAAAAGGTCTGACGAGCAGTACTTC
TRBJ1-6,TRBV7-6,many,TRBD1,CASSRRTGEGNSPLHF,TGTGCCAGCAGCCGACGGACAGGGGAAGGGAATTCACCCCTCCACTTT
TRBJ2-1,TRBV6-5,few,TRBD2,CASRKPRAAGGLYNEQFF,TGTGCCAGCCGGAAACCCCGAGCGGCGGGGGGTCTATACAATGAGCAGTTCTTC
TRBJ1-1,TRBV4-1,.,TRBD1,CASSQVQGTGVEAFF,TGCGCCAGCAGCCAAGTCCAAGGGACAGGGGTTGAAGCTTTCTTT
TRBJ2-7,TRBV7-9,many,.,CASSPIGHFYEQYF,TGTGCCAGCAGCCCGATCGGCCACTTCTACGAGCAGTACTTC
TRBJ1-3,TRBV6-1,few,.,CASSEDGGAGNTIYF,TGTGCCAGCAGCGAGGACGGAGGCGCTGGAAACACCATATATTTT
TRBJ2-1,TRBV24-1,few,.,CATEPGPKRNEQFF,TGTGCCACCGAACCGGGACCTAAGAGAAATGAGCAGTTCTTC
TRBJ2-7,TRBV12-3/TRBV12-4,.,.,CASSLQVVYEQYF,TGTGCCAGCAGTTTACAGGTTGTGTACGAGCAGTACTTC
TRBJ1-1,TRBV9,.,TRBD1,CASSAPLQGTNTEAFF,TGTGCCAGCAGCGCCCCCCTACAGGGGACGAACACTGAAGCTTTCTTT
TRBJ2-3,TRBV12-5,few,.,CASGLSGADTQYF,TGTGCTAGTGGTTTGTCGGGAGCAGATACGCAGTATTTT
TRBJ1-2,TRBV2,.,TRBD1,CASSEAVTGQGMGLYGYTF,TGTGCCAGCAGTGAAGCGGTGACGGGACAGGGAATGGGGCTCTATGGCTACACCTTC
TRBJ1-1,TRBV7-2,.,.,CANSLVGGMNTEAFF,TGTGCCAACAGCTTAGTGGGGGGAATGAACACTGAAGCTTTCTTT
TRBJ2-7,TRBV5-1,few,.,CASSPGEGPYEQYF,TGCGCCAGCAGCCCCGGTGAGGGTCCCTACGAGCAGTACTTC
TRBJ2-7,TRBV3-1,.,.,CASSQVVRTFPYEQYF,TGTGCCAGCAGCCAAGTCGTCCGGACATTCCCCTACGAGCAGTACTTC
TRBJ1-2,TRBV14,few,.,CASSQDRRGTGGYTF,TGTGCCAGCAGCCAAGATCGGAGGGGCACGGGAGGCTACACCTTC
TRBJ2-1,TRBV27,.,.,CASSPSEPNSYNEQFF,TGTGCCAGCAGCCCTAGCGAGCCGAACTCCTACAATGAGCAGTTCTTC
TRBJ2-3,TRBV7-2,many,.,CASSPWRSGTDTQYF,TGTGCCAGCAGCCCTTGGAGAAGCGGCACAGATACGCAGTATTTT
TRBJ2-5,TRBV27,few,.,CASSLSPKETQYF,TGTGCCAGCAGTTTATCGCCCAAAGAGACCCAGTACTTC
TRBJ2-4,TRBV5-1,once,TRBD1,CASSSWQGEAKNIQYF,TGCGCCAGCAGCTCCTGGCAGGGGGAGGCCAAAAACATTCAGTACTTC
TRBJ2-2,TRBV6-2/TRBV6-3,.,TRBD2,CASSYSVGGGAFAGELFF,TGTGCCAGCAGTTACAGCGTCGGCGGGGGGGCCTTTGCCGGGGAGCTGTTTTTT
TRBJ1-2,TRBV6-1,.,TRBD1,CASSYAGQVYGYTF,TGTGCCAGCAGTTACGCGGGACAGGTCTATGGCTACACCTTC
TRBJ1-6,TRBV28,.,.,CASSLFAYNSPLHF,TGTGCCAGCAGTTTATTCGCCTATAATTCACCCCTCCACTTT
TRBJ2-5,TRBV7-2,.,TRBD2,CASSLTSGGKTQYF,TGTGCCAGCAGCCTGACTAGCGGGGGGAAGACCCAGTACTTC
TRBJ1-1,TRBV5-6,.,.,CASSLGATKLLF,TGTGCCAGCAGCTTGGGAGCTACCAAGTTACTCTTT
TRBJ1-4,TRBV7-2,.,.,CASSPKGATNEKLFF,TGTGCCAGCAGCCCCAAGGGTGCAACTAATGAAAAACTGTTTTTT